Following are 9 T cell receptor beta chains from one sample sequenced in a study of shared clonotypes between healthy human individuals. The data were produced by immunoSEQ multiplex PCR, yet TCRdb's version contains in-frame clones alone and is incomplete. The profile shows 2 million to 2.5 million clones, 85% to 95% of them singletons. Material: naive CD4+ T cells from PBMCs. As to subset: CD45RA+ positively selected. These receptors were obtained from a man aged 18 to 29 in good health. Some clones in this sample may be carry-over from other donors' samples.

In regard to this clone: In the same sample, other DNA sequences code for this CDR3. The chain recombines TRBV5-1 with TRBJ2-5; a possible D gene is TRBD1 (5 bases). CDR3 length equals 14 residues. Trimming left V 4 bases short and J 2 bases short, with 12 bases between. Looked up from germline, CDR1 is SGHRS and CDR2 is YFSETQ. CDR3 nucleotides: TGCGCCAGCAGCCTGGGCCAGGGACAAGAGACCCAGTACTTC. Protein: CASSLGQGQETQYF.

The chain combines TRBV4-1 with TRBJ2-7; 8 bases agree with TRBD2. The germline V gene encodes CDR1 MGHRA and CDR2 YSYEKL. Losses at the gene ends were 0 bases for V and 2 bases for J; bases not matched to a gene: 9. The CDR3 is made up of 17 amino acids. The CDR3, as DNA: TGCGCCAGCAGCCAAGAATATGGGTGGCGGGGGGCCTACGAGCAGTACTTC. Translating gives CASSQEYGWRGAYEQYF.

The rearrangement uses TRBV28 and TRBJ1-2; D is possibly TRBD1 (6 bases). From germline, CDR1 is MDHEN and CDR2 SYDVKM. There are 11 residues in the CDR3. Trimming took off 5 bases at V and 5 bases at J, with 6 bases between the two ends. CDR3 loop: CASSGQYGYTF. The CDR3 region has the DNA TGTGCCAGCAGTGGACAGTATGGCTACACCTTC.

The J gene is TRBJ1-4, the V gene TRBV6-1; TRBD1 might be the D (5 bases). V was shortened by 7 bases and J by 11 bases, with 20 bases between the two germline ends. The germline gives CDR1 MNHNS, CDR2 SASEGT. This CDR3 is 14 amino acids long. The CDR3 bases are TGTGCCAGCATCGGTCCCGGCACAGGTGGGAAACTGTTTTTT. This sequence encodes CASIGPGTGGKLFF.

The chain recombines TRBV27 with TRBJ2-1, with D perhaps TRBD1 or TRBD2 (7 bases each). The CDR3 is 15 residues long. V shed 7 bases and J shed 3 bases, with 16 bases lying between them. Germline CDR1 MNHEY, CDR2 SMNVEV (reference sequence). CDR3 in DNA: TGTGCCAGCAACCGGGGGAGGGGGCTCTACAATGAGCAGTTCTTC. Its protein is CASNRGRGLYNEQFF.

This rearrangement joins TRBV11-3 to TRBJ2-3; the D gene is possibly TRBD1 (5 bases). The V end lost 1 base, the J end lost 4 bases, and 9 bases lay between the germline ends. The CDR3 sequence is 14 residues long. Germline-derived CDR1 and CDR2 are SGHNT and YENEEA. CDR3 DNA sequence: TGTGCCAGCAGCTTAGTGGGCAGGGCAGATACGCAGTATTTT. It encodes CASSLVGRADTQYF.

This chain joins TRBV6-5 and TRBJ1-4; 7 nucleotides agree with TRBD1. This CDR3 region has 15 residues. Germline values: CDR1 MNHEY, CDR2 SVGAGI. The trim removed 6 bases at V and 0 bases at J, leaving 4 bases unmatched. DNA of the CDR3: TGTGCCAGCAGATCTGGACAGGCAACTAATGAAAAACTGTTTTTT. Residues: CASRSGQATNEKLFF.

On this clone: This sample also contains other DNA sequences that code for the same CDR3. The chain joins TRBV5-1 to TRBJ2-1; D not resolved. Germline loops: CDR1 SGHRS, CDR2 YFSETQ. The CDR3 runs 15 residues. Deletions cut 0 bases from V and 2 bases from J, with 9 bases between. As DNA, the CDR3 is TGCGCCAGCAGCTTGGGTGGGGTGACCTACAATGAGCAGTTCTTC. It specifies CASSLGGVTYNEQFF.

V is TRBV15 and J is TRBJ2-5; D may be TRBD1 (6 bases). The V gene's germline CDR1 is LNHNV and CDR2 YYDKDF (reference sequence). Trimming stripped 0 bases from V and 5 bases from J, with 10 bases between. The CDR3 is made up of 14 amino acids. The DNA for the CDR3 is TGTGCCACCAGCAGAGACAGGGGTGATGAGACCCAGTACTTC. Amino acids: CATSRDRGDETQYF.